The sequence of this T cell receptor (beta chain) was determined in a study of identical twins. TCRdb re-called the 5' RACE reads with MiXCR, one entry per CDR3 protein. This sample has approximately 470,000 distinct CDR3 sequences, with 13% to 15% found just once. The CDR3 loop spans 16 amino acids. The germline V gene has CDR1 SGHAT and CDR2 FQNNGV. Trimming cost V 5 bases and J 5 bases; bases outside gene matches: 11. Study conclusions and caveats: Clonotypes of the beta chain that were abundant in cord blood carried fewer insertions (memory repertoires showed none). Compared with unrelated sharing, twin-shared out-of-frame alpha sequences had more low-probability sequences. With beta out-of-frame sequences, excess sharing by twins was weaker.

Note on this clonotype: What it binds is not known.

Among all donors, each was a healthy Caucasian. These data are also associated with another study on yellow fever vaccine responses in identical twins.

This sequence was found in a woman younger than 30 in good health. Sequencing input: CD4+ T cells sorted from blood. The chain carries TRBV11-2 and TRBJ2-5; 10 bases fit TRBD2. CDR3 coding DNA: TGTGCCAGCAGCCATTCCCTAGCGGGAGTCGGGGAGACCCAGTACTTC. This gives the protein CASSHSLAGVGETQYF. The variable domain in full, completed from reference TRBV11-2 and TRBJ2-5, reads EAGVAQSPRYKIIEKRQSVAFWCNPISGHATLYWYQQILGQGPKLLIQFQNNGVVDDSQLPKDRFSAERLKGVDSTLKIQPAKLEDSAVYLCASSHSLAGVGETQYFGPGTRLLVL.